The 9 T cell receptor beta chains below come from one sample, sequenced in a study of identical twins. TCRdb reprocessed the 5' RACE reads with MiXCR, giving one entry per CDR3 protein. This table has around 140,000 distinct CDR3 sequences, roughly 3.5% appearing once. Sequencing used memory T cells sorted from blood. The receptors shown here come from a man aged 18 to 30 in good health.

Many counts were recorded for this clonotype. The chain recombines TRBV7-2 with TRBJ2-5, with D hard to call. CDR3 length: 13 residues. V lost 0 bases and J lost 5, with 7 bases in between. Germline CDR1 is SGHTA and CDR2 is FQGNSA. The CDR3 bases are TGTGCCAGCAGCTTAGCGATCGCGGAGACCCAGTACTTC. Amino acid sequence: CASSLAIAETQYF.

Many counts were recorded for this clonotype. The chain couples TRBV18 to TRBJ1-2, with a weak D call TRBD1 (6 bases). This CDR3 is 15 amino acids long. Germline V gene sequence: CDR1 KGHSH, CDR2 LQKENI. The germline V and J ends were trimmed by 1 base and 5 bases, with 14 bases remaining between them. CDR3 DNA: TGTGCCAGCTCACCACGGCCAGGGGAAATTTATGGCTACACCTTC. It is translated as CASSPRPGEIYGYTF.

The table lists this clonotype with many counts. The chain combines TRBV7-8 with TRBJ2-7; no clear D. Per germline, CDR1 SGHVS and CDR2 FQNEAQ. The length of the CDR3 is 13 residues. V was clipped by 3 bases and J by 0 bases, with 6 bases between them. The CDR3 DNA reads TGTGCCAGCAGCTTTAGGGTCTCCTACGAGCAGTACTTC. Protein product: CASSFRVSYEQYF.

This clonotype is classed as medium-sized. CDR3 region: CASSQDLERTEAFF. CDR3 sequence (DNA): TGCGCCAGCAGCCAAGATCTTGAACGGACTGAAGCTTTCTTT. This chain uses TRBV4-3 with TRBJ1-1, with unresolved D. V lost 0 bases and J lost 5, with 10 bases in between. The CDR3 spans 14 residues. Looked up from germline, CDR1 is LGHNA and CDR2 is YSLEER.

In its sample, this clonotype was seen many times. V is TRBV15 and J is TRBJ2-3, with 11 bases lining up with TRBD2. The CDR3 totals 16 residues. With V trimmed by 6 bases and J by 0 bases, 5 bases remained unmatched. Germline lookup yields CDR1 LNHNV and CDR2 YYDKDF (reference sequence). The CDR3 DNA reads TGTGCCACCAGTCCGGGACTAGCGGCTAGCACAGATACGCAGTATTTT. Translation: CATSPGLAASTDTQYF.

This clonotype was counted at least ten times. CDR3 in DNA: TGTGCCACCAGCAGAGATCGAGGCGGGAGGGGTTCCGGGGAGCTGTTTTTT. This encodes CATSRDRGGRGSGELFF. The chain carries TRBV15 and TRBJ2-2, with 9 bases matching TRBD2. The CDR3 is 17 amino acids. The V segment lost 0 bases and the J segment 6 bases; nucleotides outside the gene matches: 8. Germline V lookup: CDR1 LNHNV, CDR2 YYDKDF (reference sequence).

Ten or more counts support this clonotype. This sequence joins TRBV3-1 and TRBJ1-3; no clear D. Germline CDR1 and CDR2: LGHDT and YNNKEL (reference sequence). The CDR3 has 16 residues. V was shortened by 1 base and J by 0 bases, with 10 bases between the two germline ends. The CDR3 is CASSQVLRSSGNTIYF. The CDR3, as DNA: TGTGCCAGCAGCCAAGTTCTTCGCAGCTCTGGAAACACCATATATTTT.

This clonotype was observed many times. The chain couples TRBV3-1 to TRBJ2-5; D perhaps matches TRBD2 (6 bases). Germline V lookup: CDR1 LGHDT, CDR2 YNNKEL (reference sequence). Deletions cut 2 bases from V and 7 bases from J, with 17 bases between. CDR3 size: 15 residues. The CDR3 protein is CASSQQPGPTRTQYF. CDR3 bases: TGTGCCAGCAGCCAACAGCCGGGACCGACTAGGACCCAGTACTTC.

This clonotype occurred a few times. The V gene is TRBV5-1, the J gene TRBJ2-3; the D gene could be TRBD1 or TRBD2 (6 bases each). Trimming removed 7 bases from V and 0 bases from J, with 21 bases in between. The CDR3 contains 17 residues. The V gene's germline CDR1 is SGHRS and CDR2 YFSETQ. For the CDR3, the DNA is TGCGCCAGCGGAGTCAGGGGACGGGACTCTAGCACAGATACGCAGTATTTT. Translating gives CASGVRGRDSSTDTQYF.